The TCR beta chain described here comes from a study of vaccination effects on CD4 cells after COVID-19. Overall study: Antigen-specific CD4+ T cell clonotypes were called by their expansion after viral peptide-pool culture in ViraFEST.

This clone is a singleton in its sample. The target antigen is unknown. Sequenced by immunoSEQ multiplex PCR; TCRdb stores in-frame clones only, minus some. The table has under 40,000 clones, about 65% seen once. The culture ran for 10 days, and then CD4+ T cells were isolated. Neither prior SARS-CoV-2 infection nor positive nucleocapsid antibodies were present in the vaccine recipients. It was on days 3 and 7 that half the medium was replaced with IL-2 medium. The CDR3 extends over 15 amino acids. Germline V lookup: CDR1 SGHNT, CDR2 YENEEA. The junction had 8 bases not matched to a gene; V was cut back by 5 bases and J by 7 bases.

This chain links TRBV11-3 with TRBJ2-7; 13 bases match TRBD2. This sample comprised CD4+ T cells from PBMCs cultured without peptide, obtained before COVID-19 vaccination. The sequence came from a human donor who received a COVID-19 vaccine. The CDR3 here is CASSRGTSGIREQYF. The CDR3 DNA follows: TGTGCCAGCAGCCGTGGGACTAGCGGGATTCGAGAGCAGTACTTC.